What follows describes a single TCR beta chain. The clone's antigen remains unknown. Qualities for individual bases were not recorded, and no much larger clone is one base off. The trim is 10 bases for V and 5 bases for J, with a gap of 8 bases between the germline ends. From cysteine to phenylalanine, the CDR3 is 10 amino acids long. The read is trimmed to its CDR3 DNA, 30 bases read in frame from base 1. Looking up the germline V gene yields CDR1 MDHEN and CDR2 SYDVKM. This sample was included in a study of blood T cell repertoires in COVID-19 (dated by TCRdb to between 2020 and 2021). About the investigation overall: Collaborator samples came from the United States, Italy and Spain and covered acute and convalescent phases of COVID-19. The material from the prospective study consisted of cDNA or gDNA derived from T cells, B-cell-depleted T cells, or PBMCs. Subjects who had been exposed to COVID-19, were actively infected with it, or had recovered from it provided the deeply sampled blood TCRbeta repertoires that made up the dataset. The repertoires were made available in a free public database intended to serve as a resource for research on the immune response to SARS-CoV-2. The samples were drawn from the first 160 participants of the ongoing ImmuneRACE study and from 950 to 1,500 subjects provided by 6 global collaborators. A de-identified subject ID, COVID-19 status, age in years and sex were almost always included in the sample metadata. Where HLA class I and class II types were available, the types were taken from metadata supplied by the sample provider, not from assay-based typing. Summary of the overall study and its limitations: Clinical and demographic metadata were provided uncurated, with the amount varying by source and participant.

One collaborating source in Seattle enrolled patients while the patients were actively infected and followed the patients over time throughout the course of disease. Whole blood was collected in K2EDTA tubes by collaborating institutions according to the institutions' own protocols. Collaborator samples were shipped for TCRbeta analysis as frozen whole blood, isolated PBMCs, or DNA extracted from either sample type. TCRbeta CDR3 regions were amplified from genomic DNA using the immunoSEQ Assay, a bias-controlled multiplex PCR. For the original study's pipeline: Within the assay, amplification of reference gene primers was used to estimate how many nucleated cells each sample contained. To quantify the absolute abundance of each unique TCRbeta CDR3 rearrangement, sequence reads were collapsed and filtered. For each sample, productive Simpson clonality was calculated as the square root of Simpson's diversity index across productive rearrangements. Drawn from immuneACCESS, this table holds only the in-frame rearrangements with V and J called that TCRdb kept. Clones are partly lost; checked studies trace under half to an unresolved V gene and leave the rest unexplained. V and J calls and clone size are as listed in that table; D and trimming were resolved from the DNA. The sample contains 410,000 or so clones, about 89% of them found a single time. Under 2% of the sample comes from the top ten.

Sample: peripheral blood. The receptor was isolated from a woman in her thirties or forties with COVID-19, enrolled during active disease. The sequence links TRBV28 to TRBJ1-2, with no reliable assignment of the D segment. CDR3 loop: CAIFSYGYTF. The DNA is TGTGCCATCTTCTCGTATGGCTACACCTTC.